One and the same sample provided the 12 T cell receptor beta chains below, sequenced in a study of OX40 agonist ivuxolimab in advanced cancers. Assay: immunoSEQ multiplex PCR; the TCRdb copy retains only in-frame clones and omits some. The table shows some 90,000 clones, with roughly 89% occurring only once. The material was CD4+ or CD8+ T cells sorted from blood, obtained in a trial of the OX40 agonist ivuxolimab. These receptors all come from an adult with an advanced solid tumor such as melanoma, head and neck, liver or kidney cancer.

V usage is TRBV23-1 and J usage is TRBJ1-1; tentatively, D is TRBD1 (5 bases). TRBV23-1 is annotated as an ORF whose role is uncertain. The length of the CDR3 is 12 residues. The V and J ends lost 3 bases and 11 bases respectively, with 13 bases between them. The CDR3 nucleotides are TGCGCCAGCAGTCACCGCGGCGGGGCGGCTTTCTTT. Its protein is CASSHRGGAAFF.

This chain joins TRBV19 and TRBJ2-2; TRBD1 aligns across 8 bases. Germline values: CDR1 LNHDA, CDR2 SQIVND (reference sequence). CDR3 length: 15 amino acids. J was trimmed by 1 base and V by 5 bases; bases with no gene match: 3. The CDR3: CASSPGTGNTGELFF. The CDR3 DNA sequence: TGTGCCAGTAGTCCCGGGACAGGGAACACCGGGGAGCTGTTTTTT.

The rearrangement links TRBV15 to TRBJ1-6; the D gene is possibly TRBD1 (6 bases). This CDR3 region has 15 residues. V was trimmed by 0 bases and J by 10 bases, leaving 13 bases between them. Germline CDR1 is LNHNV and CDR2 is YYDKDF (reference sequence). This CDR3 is CATSRDLAGESPLHF. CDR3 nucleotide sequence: TGTGCCACCAGCAGAGATCTGGCAGGGGAATCACCCCTCCACTTT.

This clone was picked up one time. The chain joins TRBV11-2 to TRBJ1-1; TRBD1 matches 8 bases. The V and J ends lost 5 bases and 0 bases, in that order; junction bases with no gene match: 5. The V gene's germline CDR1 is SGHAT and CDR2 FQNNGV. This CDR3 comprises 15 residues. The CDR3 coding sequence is TGTGCCAGCAGCCCGTGGACAGGGCTGAACACTGAAGCTTTCTTT. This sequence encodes CASSPWTGLNTEAFF.

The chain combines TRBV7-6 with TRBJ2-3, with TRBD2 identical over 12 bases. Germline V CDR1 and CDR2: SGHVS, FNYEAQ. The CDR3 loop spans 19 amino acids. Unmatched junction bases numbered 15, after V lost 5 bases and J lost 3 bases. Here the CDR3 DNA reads TGTGCCAGCAGCAAACCCCGATACAAAACTAGCGGGGGGACAGATACGCAGTATTTT. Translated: CASSKPRYKTSGGTDTQYF.

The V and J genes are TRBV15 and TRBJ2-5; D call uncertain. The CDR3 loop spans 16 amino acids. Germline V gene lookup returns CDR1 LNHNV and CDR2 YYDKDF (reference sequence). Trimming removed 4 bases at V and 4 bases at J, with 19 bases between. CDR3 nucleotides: TGTGCCACCAGCACCCCCCGGACGGGCTCCCGAGAGACCCAGTACTTC. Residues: CATSTPRTGSRETQYF.

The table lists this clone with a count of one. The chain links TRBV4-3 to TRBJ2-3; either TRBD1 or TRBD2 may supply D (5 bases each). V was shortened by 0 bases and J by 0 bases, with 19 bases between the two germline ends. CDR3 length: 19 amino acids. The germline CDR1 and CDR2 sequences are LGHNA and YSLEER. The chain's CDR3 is CASSQDGGSTATSTDTQYF. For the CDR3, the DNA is TGCGCCAGCAGCCAAGATGGGGGTTCGACGGCTACGAGCACAGATACGCAGTATTTT.

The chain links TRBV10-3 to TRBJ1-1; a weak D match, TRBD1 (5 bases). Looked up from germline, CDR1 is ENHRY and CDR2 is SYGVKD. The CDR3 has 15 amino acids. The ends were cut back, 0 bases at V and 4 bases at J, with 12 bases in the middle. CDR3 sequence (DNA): TGTGCCATCAGTGAGTCATGGGGAAGGGGCACTGAAGCTTTCTTT. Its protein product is CAISESWGRGTEAFF.

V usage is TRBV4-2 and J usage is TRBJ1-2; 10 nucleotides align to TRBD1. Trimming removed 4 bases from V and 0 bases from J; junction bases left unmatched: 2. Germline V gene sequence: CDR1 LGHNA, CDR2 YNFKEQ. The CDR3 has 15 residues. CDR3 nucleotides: TGTGCCAGCAGCCGAGACAGGGGGCCTAACTATGGCTACACCTTC. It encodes CASSRDRGPNYGYTF.

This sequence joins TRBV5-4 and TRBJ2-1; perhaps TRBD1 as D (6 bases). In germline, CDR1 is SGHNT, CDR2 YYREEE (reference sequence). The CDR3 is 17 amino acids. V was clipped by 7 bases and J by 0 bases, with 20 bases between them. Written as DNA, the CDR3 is TGTGCCAGCTCAGCCGGCCTTACAGGGAGCTCCTACAATGAGCAGTTCTTC. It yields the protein CASSAGLTGSSYNEQFF.

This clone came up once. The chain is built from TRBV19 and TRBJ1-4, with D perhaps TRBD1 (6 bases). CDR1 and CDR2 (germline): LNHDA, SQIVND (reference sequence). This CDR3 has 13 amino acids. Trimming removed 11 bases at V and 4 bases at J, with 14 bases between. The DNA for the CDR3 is TGTGCCGCATCCGGGACAAATAATGAAAAACTGTTTTTT. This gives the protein CAASGTNNEKLFF.

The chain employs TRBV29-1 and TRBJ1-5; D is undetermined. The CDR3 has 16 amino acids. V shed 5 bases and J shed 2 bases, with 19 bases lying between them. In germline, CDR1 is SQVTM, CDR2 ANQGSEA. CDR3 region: CSVYSGPRSGNQPQHF. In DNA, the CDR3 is TGCAGCGTTTACTCCGGCCCCAGGTCAGGCAATCAGCCCCAGCATTTT.